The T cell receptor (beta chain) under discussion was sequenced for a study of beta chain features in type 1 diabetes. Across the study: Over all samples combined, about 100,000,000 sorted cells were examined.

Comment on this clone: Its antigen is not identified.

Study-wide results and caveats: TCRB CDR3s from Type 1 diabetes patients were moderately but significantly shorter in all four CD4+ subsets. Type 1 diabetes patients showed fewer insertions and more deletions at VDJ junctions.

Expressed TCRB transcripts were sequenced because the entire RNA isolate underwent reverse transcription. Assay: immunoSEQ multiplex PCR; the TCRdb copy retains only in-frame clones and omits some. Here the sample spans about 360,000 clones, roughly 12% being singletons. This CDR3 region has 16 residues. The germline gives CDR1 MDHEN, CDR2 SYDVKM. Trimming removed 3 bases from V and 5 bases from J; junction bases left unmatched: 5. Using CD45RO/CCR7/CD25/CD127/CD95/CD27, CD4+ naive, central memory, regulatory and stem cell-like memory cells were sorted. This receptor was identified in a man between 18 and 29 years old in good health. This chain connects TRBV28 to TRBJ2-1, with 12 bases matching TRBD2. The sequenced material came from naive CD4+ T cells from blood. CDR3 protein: CASSFPTSGGHNEQFF. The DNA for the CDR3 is TGTGCCAGCAGTTTCCCCACTAGCGGGGGGCACAATGAGCAGTTCTTC.